This entry describes one T cell receptor (beta chain). It has no known antigen specificity. One end of the junction does not line up with germline, which may come from a read error. The CDR3, from cysteine to phenylalanine, totals 14 residues. Here the CDR3 DNA is all that survives: 42 bases in frame from base 1. CDR1 and CDR2 are read off the germline V gene as SGHRS and YFSETQ. This sample stems from a study of OX40 agonist ivuxolimab in advanced cancers. Regarding the study in general: The costimulatory receptor OX40 (CD134) was targeted by ivuxolimab, a fully human IgG2 agonistic monoclonal antibody. Intravenous ivuxolimab was administered to patients every 2 weeks at six dose levels: 0.01, 0.1, 0.3, 1.5, 3 and 10 mg/kg. Of the roughly 50 dose-escalation patients, hepatocellular carcinoma was present in about 20, melanoma in roughly 15, renal cell carcinoma in 9 and head and neck cancer in 9. In the dose-escalation cohort, roughly four fifths of patients were male, and the mean age was roughly 60 years, with a range of roughly 20 to 80. Prior anti-PD-1, anti-PD-L1 or anti-CTLA-4 therapy was permitted, and checkpoint inhibitors had been received by around 39% of dose-escalation patients. Partial responses were achieved by three dose-escalation patients, of whom one had hepatocellular carcinoma and two had cutaneous melanoma. The purpose of peripheral TCRbeta sequencing was to test whether ivuxolimab changed TCR sequence diversity and led to clonal T-cell expansion. The paper describes the monotherapy dose-escalation part (N ≈ 50 patients) of the phase I trial of ivuxolimab.

Broader findings and caveats from the paper: Low levels of normalized T-cell clonal expansion were also seen in some patients who did not respond. Partial responders in the 0.1-3.0 mg/kg groups had among the lowest normalized peripheral clonal expansion, especially among CD8+ T cells. Which antigens the clonally expanded peripheral T cells were specific for was not determined. Clonal expansion of both CD4+ and CD8+ blood T cells was observed from baseline to week 6 at doses 0.1 to 3.0 mg/kg. After ivuxolimab, expanded clones were on average more numerous among CD8+ T cells than among CD4+ T cells.

Genomic DNA was extracted from sorted cells for sequencing of the TCRbeta CDR3 region. TCRbeta CDR3 regions were sequenced using the immunoSEQ Assay. TCRdb took over this immuneACCESS table, retaining in-frame rearrangements with V and J assigned. Such tables are incomplete; in checked studies, under half of the missing clones stem from an unresolved V gene, and the remainder is unexplained. This sample lists 70,000 or so clones; roughly 84% were detected once. Less than 0.9% of the sample lies in the top ten. The trial excluded patients who had a history of autoimmune disease or were on systemic immunosuppression. In every dose cohort, peripheral blood was drawn for TCR sequencing at baseline, cycle 4 day 1, and cycle 7 day 1. The samples were drawn from a first-in-human, open-label, multicenter phase I dose-escalation trial of ivuxolimab. Adults with locally advanced or metastatic melanoma, renal cell carcinoma, hepatocellular carcinoma or head and neck squamous cell carcinoma were enrolled in the trial. CD4+ and CD8+ T cells were sorted separately from peripheral blood before TCR sequencing.

The receptor chain draws on TRBV5-1 and TRBJ1-2; the D gene remains uncertain. The receptor comes from an adult with an advanced solid tumor such as melanoma, head and neck, liver or kidney cancer. The sample in question was CD4+ or CD8+ T cells sorted from blood, obtained in a trial of the OX40 agonist ivuxolimab. The nucleotide sequence reads as follows: TGCGCCAGCAGCTTGGCCGGAAGCAACTATAGCTACACCTTC. The resulting protein is CASSLAGSNYSYTF.